What follows are 15 T cell receptor beta chains derived from one specimen sequenced in a study of control samples from healthy donors and cancer patients. Clones were sequenced by immunoSEQ multiplex PCR, and TCRdb holds only the in-frame ones, with some missing. The table includes about 150,000 clones, around nine tenths detected once. The source material was blood. Every receptor here comes from a man between 25 and 39 years old in good health.

This clone was seen only once. Here the CDR3 DNA reads TGTGCCTGGAGCAGGGACACCTACGAGCAGTACTTC. Amino acids: CAWSRDTYEQYF. The chain employs TRBV30 and TRBJ2-7; D may be TRBD1 (6 bases). V lost 3 bases, J lost 2 bases, and 8 bases lay in between. CDR1 and CDR2 from the germline V gene are GTSNPN and SVGIG (reference sequence). The CDR3 contains 12 residues.

This rearrangement joins TRBV7-2 to TRBJ2-1, with D possibly matching TRBD1 (6 bases). Germline V gene data show CDR1 as SGHTA and CDR2 as FQGNSA. V was shortened by 2 bases and J by 4 bases, with 12 bases between the two germline ends. The CDR3 contains 15 residues. CDR3 DNA sequence: TGTGCCAGCAGCTTACAGGGGACCCTTTACAATGAGCAGTTCTTC. Translated, it gives CASSLQGTLYNEQFF.

This clone was seen a few times. The chain is built from TRBV5-8 and TRBJ1-2; the D gene is possibly TRBD1 (6 bases). Trimming stripped 6 bases from V and 8 bases from J, with 11 bases between. The CDR3 has 11 amino acids. Germline V gives CDR1 SGHTS, CDR2 YDEGEE. The CDR3 coding sequence is TGTGCCAGCAACAGGGAGTACGGCTACACCTTC. Residues: CASNREYGYTF.

The chain joins TRBV6-6 to TRBJ1-1, with D perhaps matching TRBD1 (5 bases). The CDR3 is 16 amino acids. CDR1 and CDR2 (germline): MNHNY, SVGAGI (reference sequence). The germline V and J ends were trimmed by 8 bases and 0 bases, with 19 bases remaining between them. CDR3 residues: CASFYWGVLMNTEAFF. DNA of the CDR3: TGTGCCAGCTTCTACTGGGGGGTACTCATGAACACTGAAGCTTTCTTT.

The chain links TRBV7-8 to TRBJ2-3; D not certain. The CDR3 has 15 residues. In germline, CDR1 is SGHVS, CDR2 FQNEAQ. V was shortened by 2 bases and J by 2 bases, with 11 bases between the two germline ends. CDR3 region: CASSLRFGSTDTQYF. CDR3 sequence (DNA): TGTGCCAGCAGCTTAAGGTTCGGCTCCACAGATACGCAGTATTTT.

The chain links TRBV5-5 to TRBJ2-7; 7 nucleotides match TRBD2. Trimming cost V 5 bases and J 2 bases; bases outside gene matches: 10. The CDR3 has 15 residues. The germline V gene has CDR1 SGHKS and CDR2 YYEKEE (reference sequence). As DNA, the CDR3 is TGTGCCAGCAGGGGAAGGCGGGGACTACCCTACGAGCAGTACTTC. Its translation: CASRGRRGLPYEQYF. The full variable domain, completed using reference TRBV5-5 and TRBJ2-7, is DAGVTQSPTHLIKTRGQQVTLRCSPISGHKSVSWYQQVLGQGPQFIFQYYEKEERGRGNFPDRFSARQFPNYSSELNVNALLLGDSALYLCASRGRRGLPYEQYFGPGTRLTVT.

The chain joins TRBV28 to TRBJ2-3; 8 nucleotides line up with TRBD2. This CDR3 contains 17 residues. Trimming removed 3 bases from V and 0 bases from J; junction bases left unmatched: 8. Looked up from germline, CDR1 is MDHEN and CDR2 is SYDVKM. In DNA, the CDR3 is TGTGCCAGCAGTTTGGGTTTAGCGGGAACTAGCACAGATACGCAGTATTTT. This codes for CASSLGLAGTSTDTQYF.

This clone is a singleton in its sample. CDR3 protein: CASSLREESTDTQYF. The CDR3 DNA is TGTGCCAGCAGTTTGCGGGAGGAAAGCACAGATACGCAGTATTTT. The chain uses TRBV27 and TRBJ2-3; 8 bases are shared with TRBD2. CDR1 and CDR2 (germline): MNHEY, SMNVEV (reference sequence). Unmatched junction bases numbered 2, after V lost 3 bases and J lost 0 bases. This CDR3 comprises 15 residues.

The chain uses TRBV5-5 and TRBJ2-5, with D perhaps TRBD1 (6 bases). The CDR3 contains 14 residues. Germline V lookup: CDR1 SGHKS, CDR2 YYEKEE (reference sequence). V was pared by 3 bases and J by 5 bases, with 14 bases between. CDR3: CASSSGQLGETQYF. CDR3 nucleotides: TGTGCCAGCAGCTCAGGACAGCTGGGGGAGACCCAGTACTTC. Supplemented by reference TRBV5-5 and TRBJ2-5, the full variable domain reads DAGVTQSPTHLIKTRGQQVTLRCSPISGHKSVSWYQQVLGQGPQFIFQYYEKEERGRGNFPDRFSARQFPNYSSELNVNALLLGDSALYLCASSSGQLGETQYFGPGTRLLVL.

The chain couples TRBV7-2 to TRBJ2-5, with 10 bases aligning to TRBD2. This CDR3 has 18 amino acids. V shed 0 bases and J 7 bases; nucleotides not matched to a gene: 14. Germline lookup yields CDR1 SGHTA and CDR2 FQGNSA. CDR3 sequence: CASSLAWLAGATGGTQYF. In DNA form, the CDR3 reads TGTGCCAGCAGCTTAGCGTGGCTAGCGGGGGCCACGGGAGGGACCCAGTACTTC.

In DNA, the CDR3 is TGCAGCGCGGTGGACAGGGGGCTTGAAAAACTGTTTTTT. This codes for CSAVDRGLEKLFF. The J gene is TRBJ1-4, the V gene TRBV29-1, with 11 bases identical to TRBD1. Trimming at V came to 7 bases and at J to 7 bases, leaving 5 bases not matched to a gene. The CDR3 spans 13 residues. Looked up from germline, CDR1 is SQVTM and CDR2 is ANQGSEA.

This chain connects TRBV6-2 or TRBV6-3 to TRBJ2-3, with 8 bases that match TRBD2. Looked up from germline, CDR1 is MNHEY and CDR2 is SVGEGT. Trimming cost V 1 base and J 6 bases; bases outside gene matches: 9. The CDR3 has 16 amino acids. CDR3 sequence reads: CASSYWGREGQDTQYF. The CDR3 nucleotides read TGTGCCAGCAGTTACTGGGGACGGGAGGGCCAGGATACGCAGTATTTT.

The rearrangement joins TRBV3-1 (or the pseudogene TRBV3-2) to TRBJ2-1; D tentatively fits TRBD1 or TRBD2 (6 bases each). The CDR3 loop spans 18 amino acids. V shed 1 base and J shed 10 bases, with 26 bases lying between them. Germline V gene sequence: CDR1 LGHDT, CDR2 YNNKEL (reference sequence). The CDR3 loop reads CASSQGRSGRGPGDEQFF. CDR3 nucleotides: TGTGCCAGCAGCCAAGGTAGGAGCGGGCGAGGGCCAGGGGACGAGCAGTTCTTC.

This clone was seen just once. The rearrangement links TRBV24-1 to TRBJ2-1; 9 bases align to TRBD2. J was trimmed by 5 bases and V by 2 bases; bases with no gene match: 6. This CDR3 has 16 residues. Germline CDR1 KGHDR, CDR2 SFDVKD. Written as DNA, the CDR3 is TGTGCCACCAGTGATTATACTAGCGGGCAGGACAATGAGCAGTTCTTC. Translating gives CATSDYTSGQDNEQFF.

V and J are TRBV5-6 and TRBJ1-1, with D possibly being TRBD1 (6 bases). V was cut by 3 bases and J by 4 bases, with 13 bases left in between. The CDR3 totals 14 residues. The germline V gene encodes CDR1 SGHDT and CDR2 YYEEEE. For the CDR3, the DNA is TGTGCCAGCAGCTCCAGGGGAGAGGGCACTGAAGCTTTCTTT. It is translated as CASSSRGEGTEAFF.